This T cell receptor beta chain is from a study of Ad26.COV2.S vaccination and SARS-CoV-2 variants. Whole-study context: Donor was in the COV1001 Ad26.COV2.S trial arm. Study-wide findings and caveats: Participants in the vaccine arm had higher spike-specific TCR breadth; placebo recipients had lower.

About this clone itself: Its antigen remains unknown.

The treatment denotes: some 20 received Ad26.COV2.S at low or high dose, single or two shots; about 5 received placebo; per-sample allocation not given. Sample collection was performed on day 63 after the first vaccine or placebo injection. Profiled with immunoSEQ multiplex PCR; TCRdb holds only in-frame clones, not every one. This sample has about 350,000 clones, with 88% found just once. The CDR3 runs 15 residues. In germline, CDR1 is SGHRS, CDR2 YFSETQ. J was trimmed by 1 base and V by 4 bases; bases with no gene match: 6. The sequence was collected from a person between 18 and 59 years old who received the Ad26.COV2.S COVID-19 vaccine or a placebo. This material consisted of peripheral blood, taken in a trial of Ad26.COV2.S vaccine versus placebo. V and J are TRBV5-1 and TRBJ1-1, with 8 bases matching TRBD1. The CDR3 protein is CASSARTGPNTEAFF. The DNA for the CDR3 is TGCGCCAGCAGCGCAAGGACAGGGCCGAACACTGAAGCTTTCTTT.